This TCR beta chain came from a study of T cells in women clearing cervical HPV infection. Study-level points and caveats: T-cell numbers per sample were unknown and may explain richness differences.

Method: immunoSEQ multiplex PCR; TCRdb's copy keeps in-frame clones and lacks some. The sample has about 22,000 clones, and its top ten clones hold 4% to 5.5%. CDR3 size: 12 residues. V was clipped by 5 bases and J by 2 bases, with 4 bases between them. CDR1 is LNHDA, CDR2 SQIVND, per germline (reference sequence). Concerning this clone itself: Its cognate antigen is unknown. The read ends 3 residues early relative to the CDR3; the germline J gene fills the gap.

The sample comprised blood buffy coat. This sequence joins TRBV19 and TRBJ1-3, with D uncertain. This sequence originates from a woman between 18 and 69 years old with a cervical HPV16 infection that either progressed to CIN3+ or cleared (not recorded which). The part of the CDR3 DNA that was read is TGTGCCAGTAGTCTACCTGGAAACACC. Translation: CASSLPGNT. The whole CDR3 reads CASSLPGNTIYF.